Listed below are T cell receptor beta chains from one sample, sequenced in a study of T-cell memory formation after mild COVID-19. Via MiXCR, TCRdb re-called the 5' RACE reads, giving one row per CDR3 protein. The table has a few hundred thousand distinct CDR3 sequences, more than 20% seen once. The sample was PBMCs or a T cell subset sorted from them (not recorded which). These receptors originate from an adult woman who had mild COVID-19 (a few samples of this study predate the infection). Cell type and time point are not known. CDR3s include the opening cysteine and the closing phenylalanine or tryptophan. Each record gives: CDR3 protein, CDR3 DNA, V gene, clone size, D gene, J gene. D genes are given only for firm matches. Not every row has a clone size; where given, it reads once, few, many or a size class.

CDR3 protein: CASSLEGVGDQPQHF; CDR3 DNA: TGTGCCAGCAGTTTAGAAGGGGTTGGGGATCAGCCCCAGCATTTT; V gene: TRBV12-3/TRBV12-4; clone size: few; D gene: -; J gene: TRBJ1-5
CDR3 protein: CASSQGNIQYF; CDR3 DNA: TGTGCCAGCAGCCAAGGGAACATTCAGTACTTC; V gene: TRBV6-5; clone size: -; D gene: -; J gene: TRBJ2-4
CDR3 protein: CASSYGNQPQHF; CDR3 DNA: TGTGCCAGCAGTTATGGGAATCAGCCCCAGCATTTT; V gene: TRBV6-2/TRBV6-3; clone size: few; D gene: -; J gene: TRBJ1-5
CDR3 protein: CASSHSLAGTNTGELFF; CDR3 DNA: TGTGCCAGCAGTCACTCACTAGCGGGGACGAACACCGGGGAGCTGTTTTTT; V gene: TRBV12-3/TRBV12-4; clone size: few; D gene: TRBD2; J gene: TRBJ2-2
CDR3 protein: CSAKGRPMAHEQYF; CDR3 DNA: TGCAGTGCTAAGGGACGCCCTATGGCCCACGAGCAGTACTTC; V gene: TRBV20-1; clone size: few; D gene: -; J gene: TRBJ2-7
CDR3 protein: CASSEAKSWMDTIYF; CDR3 DNA: TGTGCCAGCAGTGAAGCCAAGTCCTGGATGGACACCATATATTTT; V gene: TRBV2; clone size: -; D gene: -; J gene: TRBJ1-3
CDR3 protein: CASRQGQADTQYF; CDR3 DNA: TGTGCCAGCAGACAGGGACAGGCAGATACGCAGTATTTT; V gene: TRBV6-5; clone size: -; D gene: TRBD1; J gene: TRBJ2-3
CDR3 protein: CASTISGGASTDTQYF; CDR3 DNA: TGTGCCAGCACCATTAGCGGGGGGGCGTCTACAGATACGCAGTATTTT; V gene: TRBV7-8; clone size: -; D gene: TRBD2; J gene: TRBJ2-3
CDR3 protein: CASSYLAGVHEQYF; CDR3 DNA: TGTGCCAGCAGCTACCTAGCGGGAGTACACGAGCAGTACTTC; V gene: TRBV7-2; clone size: -; D gene: TRBD2; J gene: TRBJ2-7
CDR3 protein: CASSRAWDSYSYEQYF; CDR3 DNA: TGTGCCAGCAGTAGGGCCTGGGACAGCTACTCCTACGAGCAGTACTTC; V gene: TRBV6-5; clone size: -; D gene: TRBD1; J gene: TRBJ2-7
CDR3 protein: CASSFLAPRETQYF; CDR3 DNA: TGCGCCAGCAGCTTTCTAGCGCCCCGGGAGACCCAGTACTTC; V gene: TRBV5-1; clone size: -; D gene: -; J gene: TRBJ2-5
CDR3 protein: CASSLMDYGYTF; CDR3 DNA: TGTGCCAGCAGCTTAATGGACTATGGCTACACCTTC; V gene: TRBV7-2; clone size: -; D gene: -; J gene: TRBJ1-2
CDR3 protein: CASSYPLGQHTLSNQPQHF; CDR3 DNA: TGTGCCAGCAGTTACCCCTTAGGGCAGCATACCCTTAGCAATCAGCCCCAGCATTTT; V gene: TRBV6-6; clone size: -; D gene: -; J gene: TRBJ1-5
CDR3 protein: CASSPRRQGAWNNEQFF; CDR3 DNA: TGTGCCAGCAGTCCCCGTCGACAGGGGGCGTGGAACAATGAGCAGTTCTTC; V gene: TRBV12-3/TRBV12-4; clone size: -; D gene: TRBD1; J gene: TRBJ2-1
CDR3 protein: CSARESSYNEQFF; CDR3 DNA: TGCAGTGCTAGAGAGTCTAGTTACAATGAGCAGTTCTTC; V gene: TRBV20-1; clone size: few; D gene: -; J gene: TRBJ2-1
CDR3 protein: CSARGLLISSYEQYF; CDR3 DNA: TGCAGTGCTAGGGGACTCCTGATCAGCTCCTACGAGCAGTACTTC; V gene: TRBV20-1; clone size: once; D gene: -; J gene: TRBJ2-7
CDR3 protein: CASSHPLAGAYEQYF; CDR3 DNA: TGTGCCAGCAGCCACCCGCTAGCGGGTGCCTACGAGCAGTACTTC; V gene: TRBV4-2; clone size: many; D gene: TRBD2; J gene: TRBJ2-7
CDR3 protein: CATRGDSNVDIQYF; CDR3 DNA: TGTGCCACCAGGGGGGACTCCAACGTCGACATTCAGTACTTC; V gene: TRBV2; clone size: -; D gene: -; J gene: TRBJ2-4
CDR3 protein: CASSNGLTYEQYF; CDR3 DNA: TGTGCCAGCAGTAACGGCCTTACCTACGAGCAGTACTTC; V gene: TRBV5-4; clone size: -; D gene: -; J gene: TRBJ2-7
CDR3 protein: CASSLSGEALYGYTF; CDR3 DNA: TGTGCCAGCAGTTTAAGTGGGGAGGCGCTCTATGGCTACACCTTC; V gene: TRBV12-3/TRBV12-4; clone size: few; D gene: -; J gene: TRBJ1-2
CDR3 protein: CAISDGGKYGYTF; CDR3 DNA: TGTGCCATCAGTGACGGGGGGAAATATGGCTACACCTTC; V gene: TRBV10-3; clone size: -; D gene: -; J gene: TRBJ1-2
CDR3 protein: CSVDLQGAVNGYTF; CDR3 DNA: TGCAGCGTTGACCTCCAGGGAGCGGTGAATGGCTACACCTTC; V gene: TRBV29-1; clone size: few; D gene: -; J gene: TRBJ1-2
CDR3 protein: CASRAGTATGELFF; CDR3 DNA: TGTGCCAGCAGGGCCGGGACAGCCACCGGGGAGCTGTTTTTT; V gene: TRBV6-5; clone size: once; D gene: TRBD1; J gene: TRBJ2-2
CDR3 protein: CSARDWAAHEQYF; CDR3 DNA: TGCAGTGCTAGAGATTGGGCCGCGCACGAGCAGTACTTC; V gene: TRBV20-1; clone size: -; D gene: -; J gene: TRBJ2-7
CDR3 protein: CASSQEGRRTGELFF; CDR3 DNA: TGCGCCAGCAGCCAAGAAGGACGTAGAACCGGGGAGCTGTTTTTT; V gene: TRBV4-3; clone size: many; D gene: -; J gene: TRBJ2-2
CDR3 protein: CASSLGTARNQPQHF; CDR3 DNA: TGTGCCAGCAGCTTAGGGACGGCCCGTAATCAGCCCCAGCATTTT; V gene: TRBV11-2; clone size: -; D gene: -; J gene: TRBJ1-5
CDR3 protein: CASRAGLMNNEQFF; CDR3 DNA: TGTGCCAGCAGGGCGGGACTAATGAACAATGAGCAGTTCTTC; V gene: TRBV7-2; clone size: -; D gene: TRBD2; J gene: TRBJ2-1
CDR3 protein: CASSPTGLYEKLFF; CDR3 DNA: TGTGCCAGCAGTCCGACAGGGCTTTATGAAAAACTGTTTTTT; V gene: TRBV12-3/TRBV12-4; clone size: once; D gene: TRBD1; J gene: TRBJ1-4
CDR3 protein: CATQGGPGNTIYF; CDR3 DNA: TGTGCCACCCAGGGGGGGCCTGGAAACACCATATATTTT; V gene: TRBV12-3/TRBV12-4; clone size: many; D gene: TRBD1; J gene: TRBJ1-3
CDR3 protein: CASSLGFNEQYF; CDR3 DNA: TGCGCCAGCAGCTTAGGGTTTAACGAGCAGTACTTC; V gene: TRBV5-1; clone size: few; D gene: -; J gene: TRBJ2-7
CDR3 protein: CASSPRLAGATTAYF; CDR3 DNA: TGTGCCAGCAGTCCACGACTAGCGGGGGCCACGACGGCGTATTTT; V gene: TRBV12-3/TRBV12-4; clone size: -; D gene: TRBD2; J gene: TRBJ2-3
CDR3 protein: CSAEDPFPLKETQYF; CDR3 DNA: TGCAGTGCCGAAGATCCGTTCCCTCTGAAAGAGACCCAGTACTTC; V gene: TRBV20-1; clone size: -; D gene: -; J gene: TRBJ2-5
CDR3 protein: CASSGSGMADTQYF; CDR3 DNA: TGTGCCAGCAGTGGTAGCGGGATGGCAGATACGCAGTATTTT; V gene: TRBV7-3; clone size: few; D gene: TRBD2; J gene: TRBJ2-3
CDR3 protein: CASSRAGEETQYF; CDR3 DNA: TGTGCCAGCAGCCGTGCAGGGGAAGAGACCCAGTACTTC; V gene: TRBV7-9; clone size: -; D gene: -; J gene: TRBJ2-5
CDR3 protein: CASSRDRGLPGELFF; CDR3 DNA: TGTGCCAGCAGTCGGGACAGGGGGCTTCCCGGGGAGCTGTTTTTT; V gene: TRBV27; clone size: few; D gene: TRBD1; J gene: TRBJ2-2
CDR3 protein: CASSLRREPNEKLFF; CDR3 DNA: TGTGCCAGCAGCTTGAGAAGGGAACCTAATGAAAAACTGTTTTTT; V gene: TRBV7-8; clone size: few; D gene: -; J gene: TRBJ1-4
CDR3 protein: CASSLGRAGGYTDTQYF; CDR3 DNA: TGCGCCAGCAGCTTAGGACGAGCGGGGGGCTACACAGATACGCAGTATTTT; V gene: TRBV5-1; clone size: -; D gene: TRBD2; J gene: TRBJ2-3
CDR3 protein: CASSYTPTSGGAPQYF; CDR3 DNA: TGTGCCAGCAGTTATACGCCAACTAGCGGGGGGGCCCCCCAGTACTTC; V gene: TRBV6-6; clone size: -; D gene: TRBD2; J gene: TRBJ2-5
CDR3 protein: CAWSEATAGGPGDTQYF; CDR3 DNA: TGTGCCTGGAGTGAGGCCACAGCGGGGGGGCCTGGAGATACGCAGTATTTT; V gene: TRBV30; clone size: -; D gene: TRBD2; J gene: TRBJ2-3
CDR3 protein: CSVWENTEAFF; CDR3 DNA: TGCAGTGTTTGGGAAAACACTGAAGCTTTCTTT; V gene: TRBV20-1; clone size: few; D gene: -; J gene: TRBJ1-1